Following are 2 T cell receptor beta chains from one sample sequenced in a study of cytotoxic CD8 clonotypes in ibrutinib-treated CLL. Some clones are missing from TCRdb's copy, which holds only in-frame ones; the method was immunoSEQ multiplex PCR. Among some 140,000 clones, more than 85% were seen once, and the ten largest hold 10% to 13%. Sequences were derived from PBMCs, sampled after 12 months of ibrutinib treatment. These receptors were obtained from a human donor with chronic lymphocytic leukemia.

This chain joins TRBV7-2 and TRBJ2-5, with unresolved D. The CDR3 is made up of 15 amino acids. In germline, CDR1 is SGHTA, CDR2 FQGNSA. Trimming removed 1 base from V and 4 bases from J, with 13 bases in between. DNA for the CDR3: TGTGCCAGCAGCTTAGAGGGTGGCTTGGGAGAGACCCAGTACTTC. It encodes CASSLEGGLGETQYF.

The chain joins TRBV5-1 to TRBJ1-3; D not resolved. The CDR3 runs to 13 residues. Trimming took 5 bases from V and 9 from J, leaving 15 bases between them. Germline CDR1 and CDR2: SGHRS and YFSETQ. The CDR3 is CASSSGLGSTIYF. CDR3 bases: TGCGCCAGCAGTTCCGGCTTGGGGAGCACCATATATTTT.